The clone carrying this T cell receptor beta chain occurred a few times. From the 5' RACE reads, TCRdb called clonotypes with MiXCR, one entry per CDR3 protein. The sample lists under 45,000 distinct CDR3 sequences, approximately 8% occurring once. The CDR3 spans 16 residues. Trimming at V came to 4 bases and at J to 4 bases, leaving 6 bases not matched to a gene. This sample was taken from a study of early T cells in non-severe SARS-CoV-2 infection. Sequenced here: whole blood, sampled at baseline. This receptor was taken from an adult who was a healthcare worker with PCR-confirmed SARS-CoV-2 infection or an uninfected control (not recorded which). The genes are TRBV12-3 or TRBV12-4 and TRBJ2-7; 14 nucleotides line up with TRBD2. The CDR3 spells CASSSPTSGGEYEQYF. Here the CDR3 DNA reads TGTGCCAGCAGTTCCCCGACTAGCGGGGGGGAATACGAGCAGTACTTC.